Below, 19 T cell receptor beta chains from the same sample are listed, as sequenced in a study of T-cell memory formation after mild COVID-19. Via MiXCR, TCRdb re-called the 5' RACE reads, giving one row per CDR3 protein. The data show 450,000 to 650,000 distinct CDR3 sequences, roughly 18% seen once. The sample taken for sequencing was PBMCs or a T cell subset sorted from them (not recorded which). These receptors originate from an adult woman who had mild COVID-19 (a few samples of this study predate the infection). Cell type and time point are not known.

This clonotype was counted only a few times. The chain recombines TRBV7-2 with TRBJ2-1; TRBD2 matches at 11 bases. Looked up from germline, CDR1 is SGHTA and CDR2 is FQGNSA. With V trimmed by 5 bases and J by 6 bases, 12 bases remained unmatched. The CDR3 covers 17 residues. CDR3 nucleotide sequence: TGTGCCAGCAGCGCCAATCCCGGACTAGCGGGCTTCAATGAGCAGTTCTTC. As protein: CASSANPGLAGFNEQFF.

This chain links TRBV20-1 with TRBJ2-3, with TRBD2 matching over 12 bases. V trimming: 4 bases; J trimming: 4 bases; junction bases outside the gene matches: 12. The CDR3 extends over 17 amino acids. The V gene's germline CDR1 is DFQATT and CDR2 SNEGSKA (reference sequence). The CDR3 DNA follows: TGCAGTGCTAACACCCCCCTAGCGGGGGGGCTCGCAGATACGCAGTATTTT. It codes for CSANTPLAGGLADTQYF.

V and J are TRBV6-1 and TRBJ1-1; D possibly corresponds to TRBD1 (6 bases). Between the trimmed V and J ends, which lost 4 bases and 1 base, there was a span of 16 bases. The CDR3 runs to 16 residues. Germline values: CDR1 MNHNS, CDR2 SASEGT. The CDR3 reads CASSVTAGTPNTEAFF. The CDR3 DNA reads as TGTGCCAGCAGTGTGACGGCCGGGACACCGAACACTGAAGCTTTCTTT.

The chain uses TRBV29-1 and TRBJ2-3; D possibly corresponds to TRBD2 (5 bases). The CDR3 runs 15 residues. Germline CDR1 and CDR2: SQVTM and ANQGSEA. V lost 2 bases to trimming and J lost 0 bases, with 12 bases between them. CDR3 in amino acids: CSVEWSGSSTDTQYF. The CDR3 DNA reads TGCAGCGTTGAATGGTCGGGATCGAGCACAGATACGCAGTATTTT.

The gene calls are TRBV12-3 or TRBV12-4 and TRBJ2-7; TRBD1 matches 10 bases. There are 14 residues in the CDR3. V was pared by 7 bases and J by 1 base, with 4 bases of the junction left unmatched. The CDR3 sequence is CASTRQGASYEQYF. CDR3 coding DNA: TGTGCCAGCACCCGACAGGGGGCTTCCTACGAGCAGTACTTC.

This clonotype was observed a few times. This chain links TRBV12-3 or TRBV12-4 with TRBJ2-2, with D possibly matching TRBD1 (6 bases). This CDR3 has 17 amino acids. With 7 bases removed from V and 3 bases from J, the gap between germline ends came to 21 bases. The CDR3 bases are TGTGCCAGCACCCGGAGAACAGGGCAGGTTTACACCGGGGAGCTGTTTTTT. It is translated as CASTRRTGQVYTGELFF.

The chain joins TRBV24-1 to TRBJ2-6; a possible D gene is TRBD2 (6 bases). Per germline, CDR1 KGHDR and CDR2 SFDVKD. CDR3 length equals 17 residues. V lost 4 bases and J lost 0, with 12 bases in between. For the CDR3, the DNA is TGTGCCACCAGTGAGCGGGACCGCAACTCTGGGGCCAACGTCCTGACTTTC. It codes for CATSERDRNSGANVLTF.

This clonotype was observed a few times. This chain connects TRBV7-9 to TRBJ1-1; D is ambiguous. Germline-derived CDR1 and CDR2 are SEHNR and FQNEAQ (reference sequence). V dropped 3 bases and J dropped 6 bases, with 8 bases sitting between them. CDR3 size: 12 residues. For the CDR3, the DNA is TGTGCCAGCAGCTTCGAGGCAGCTGAAGCTTTCTTT. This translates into CASSFEAAEAFF.

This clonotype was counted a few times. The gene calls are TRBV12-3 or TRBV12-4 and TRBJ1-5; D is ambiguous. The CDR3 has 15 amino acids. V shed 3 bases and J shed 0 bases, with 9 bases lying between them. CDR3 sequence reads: CASSLADHSNQPQHF. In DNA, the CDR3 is TGTGCCAGCAGTTTGGCAGATCATAGCAATCAGCCCCAGCATTTT.

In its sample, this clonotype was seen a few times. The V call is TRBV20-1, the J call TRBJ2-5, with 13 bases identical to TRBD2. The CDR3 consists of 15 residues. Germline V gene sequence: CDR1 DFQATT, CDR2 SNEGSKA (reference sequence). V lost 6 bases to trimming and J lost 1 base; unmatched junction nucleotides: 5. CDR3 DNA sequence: TGCAGTGCGGGACTAGCGGGGAGCTTCCAAGAGACCCAGTACTTC. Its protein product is CSAGLAGSFQETQYF.

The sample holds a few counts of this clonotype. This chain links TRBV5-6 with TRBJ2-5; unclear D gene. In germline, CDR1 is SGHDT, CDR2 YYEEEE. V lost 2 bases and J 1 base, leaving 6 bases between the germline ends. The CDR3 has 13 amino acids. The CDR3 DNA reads TGTGCCAGCAGCTTCTTAACCCAAGAGACCCAGTACTTC. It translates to CASSFLTQETQYF.

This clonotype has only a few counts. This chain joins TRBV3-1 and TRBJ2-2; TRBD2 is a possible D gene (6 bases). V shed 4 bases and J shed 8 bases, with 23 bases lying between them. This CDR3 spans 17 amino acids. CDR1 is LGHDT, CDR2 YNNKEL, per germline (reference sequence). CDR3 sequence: CASSPARDLAWAGELFF. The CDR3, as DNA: TGTGCCAGCAGCCCCGCACGAGACCTAGCGTGGGCGGGGGAGCTGTTTTTT. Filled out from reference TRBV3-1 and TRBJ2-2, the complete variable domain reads DTAVSQTPKYLVTQMGNDKSIKCEQNLGHDTMYWYKQDSKKFLKIMFSYNNKELIINETVPNRFSPKSPDKAHLNLHINSLELGDSAVYFCASSPARDLAWAGELFFGEGSRLTVL.

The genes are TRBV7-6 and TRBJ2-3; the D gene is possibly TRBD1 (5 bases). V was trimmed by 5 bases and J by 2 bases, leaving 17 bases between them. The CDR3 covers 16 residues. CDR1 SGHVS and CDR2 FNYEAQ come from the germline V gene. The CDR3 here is CASSPTVGHSTDTQYF. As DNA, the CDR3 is TGTGCCAGCAGCCCGACTGTGGGGCATTCCACAGATACGCAGTATTTT.

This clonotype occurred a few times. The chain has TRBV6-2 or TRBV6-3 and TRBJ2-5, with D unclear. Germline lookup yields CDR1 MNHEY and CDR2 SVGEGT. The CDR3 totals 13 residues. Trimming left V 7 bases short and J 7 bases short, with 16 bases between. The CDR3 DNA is TGTGCCAGCACTCAAGGACCAGTCGCGACCCAGTACTTC. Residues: CASTQGPVATQYF.

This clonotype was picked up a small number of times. The CDR3 protein is CASSYSNNNEQFF. In DNA, the CDR3 is TGTGCCAGCAGTTACTCGAACAACAATGAGCAGTTCTTC. The chain links TRBV6-5 to TRBJ2-1, with D hard to call. Trimming cost V 0 bases and J 5 bases, with 5 bases left between them. The CDR3 is 13 amino acids. Germline-derived CDR1 and CDR2 are MNHEY and SVGAGI.

The CDR3 spells CASREGGRTEAFF. The DNA of the CDR3 is TGTGCCAGCAGGGAGGGGGGGAGGACTGAAGCTTTCTTT. The chain recombines TRBV6-2 or TRBV6-3 with TRBJ1-1, with a possible D match to TRBD1 (6 bases). Germline CDR1 MNHEY, CDR2 SVGEGT. The CDR3 is 13 amino acids. The germline V and J ends were trimmed by 6 bases and 5 bases, with 13 bases remaining between them.

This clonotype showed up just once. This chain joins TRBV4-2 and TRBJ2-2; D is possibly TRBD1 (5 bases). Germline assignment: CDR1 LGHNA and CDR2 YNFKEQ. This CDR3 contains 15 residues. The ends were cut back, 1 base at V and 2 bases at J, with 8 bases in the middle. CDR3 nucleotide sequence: TGTGCCAGCAGCCAAGGAGACAGTAACACCGGGGAGCTGTTTTTT. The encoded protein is CASSQGDSNTGELFF.

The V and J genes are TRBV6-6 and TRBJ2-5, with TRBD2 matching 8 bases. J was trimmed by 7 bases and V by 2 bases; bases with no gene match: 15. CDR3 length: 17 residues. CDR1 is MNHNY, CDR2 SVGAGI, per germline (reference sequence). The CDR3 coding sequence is TGTGCCAGCAGTTACGAAAGCTCAGCGGGGGCCTCTGGGACCCAGTACTTC. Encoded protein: CASSYESSAGASGTQYF.

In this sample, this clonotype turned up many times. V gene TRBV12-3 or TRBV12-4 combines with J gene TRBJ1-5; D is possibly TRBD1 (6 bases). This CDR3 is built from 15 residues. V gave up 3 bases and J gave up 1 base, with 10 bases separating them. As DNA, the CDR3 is TGTGCCAGCAGTTTTCGGGGGGCGAGCAATCAGCCCCAGCATTTT. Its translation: CASSFRGASNQPQHF.